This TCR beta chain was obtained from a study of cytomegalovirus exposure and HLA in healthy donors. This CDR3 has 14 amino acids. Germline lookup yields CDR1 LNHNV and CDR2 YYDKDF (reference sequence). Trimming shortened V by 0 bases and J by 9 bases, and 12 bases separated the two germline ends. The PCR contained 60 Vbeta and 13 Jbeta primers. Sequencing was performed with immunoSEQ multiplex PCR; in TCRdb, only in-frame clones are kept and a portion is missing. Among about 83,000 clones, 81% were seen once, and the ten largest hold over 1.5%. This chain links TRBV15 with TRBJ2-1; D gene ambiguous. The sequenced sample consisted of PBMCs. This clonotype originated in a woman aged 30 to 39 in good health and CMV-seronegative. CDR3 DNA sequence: TGTGCCACCAGCAGAGATGATCGAGTCATTGAGCAGTTCTTC. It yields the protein CATSRDDRVIEQFF.